A single sample gave rise to the 23 T cell receptor beta chains below, sequenced in a study of blood T cell repertoires in COVID-19. TCRdb keeps only in-frame clones here, not all; method: immunoSEQ multiplex PCR. The sample lists roughly 200,000 clones, about four fifths seen once, with 11% in the top ten. Sequencing used peripheral blood. The receptor source for this set is a woman aged 40 to 50 with COVID-19, enrolled during active disease.

A few counts support this clone. The chain recombines TRBV7-3 with TRBJ2-2; 9 positions match TRBD2. The V gene's germline CDR1 is SGHTA and CDR2 FQGTGA. V shed 8 bases and J 2 bases; nucleotides not matched to a gene: 6. CDR3 length: 15 residues. The CDR3: CASSRTSANTGELFF. The CDR3 bases are TGTGCCAGCTCCCGGACTAGCGCCAACACCGGGGAGCTGTTTTTT.

This chain uses TRBV6-1 with TRBJ2-1; TRBD2 matches at 8 bases. The CDR3 is made up of 18 amino acids. Germline assignment: CDR1 MNHNS and CDR2 SASEGT. The V gene end was trimmed by 1 base and the J gene end by 4 bases; junction bases not matched to a gene: 12. For the CDR3, the DNA is TGTGCCAGCAGTGAAGACGGGGCGGGGGGCACACTATACAATGAGCAGTTCTTC. Protein: CASSEDGAGGTLYNEQFF.

A word on this clone: Other nucleotide sequences in the sample specify the same CDR3. The chain is built from TRBV7-9 and TRBJ1-1; no clear D gene. Germline values: CDR1 SEHNR, CDR2 FQNEAQ (reference sequence). V was shortened by 2 bases and J by 1 base, with 5 bases between the two germline ends. The CDR3 has 13 residues. CDR3 sequence (DNA): TGTGCCAGCAGCTTACAGGAGAACACTGAAGCTTTCTTT. Its translation is CASSLQENTEAFF.

The chain uses TRBV5-5 and TRBJ2-1; D uncertain. V was trimmed by 1 base and J by 9 bases, leaving 8 bases between them. Germline-derived CDR1 and CDR2 are SGHKS and YYEKEE (reference sequence). The CDR3 is 12 amino acids. In DNA, the CDR3 is TGTGCCAGCAGCTTGAGTCTGAGTGAGCAGTTCTTC. Its protein is CASSLSLSEQFF.

This chain connects TRBV27 to TRBJ2-7, with TRBD2 as a possible D gene (5 bases). V was trimmed by 3 bases and J by 5 bases, leaving 11 bases between them. The CDR3 consists of 13 residues. The V gene's germline CDR1 is MNHEY and CDR2 SMNVEV (reference sequence). The DNA for the CDR3 is TGTGCCAGCAGTTTTAGGGTAGCGAACGAGCAGTACTTC. This sequence encodes CASSFRVANEQYF.

Comment on this clone: The junction and the germline gene differ at one end; a read error may be behind it. The chain employs TRBV27 and TRBJ1-6, with 8 bases matching TRBD1. CDR1 and CDR2 (germline): MNHEY, SMNVEV (reference sequence). The CDR3 contains 15 residues. For the CDR3, the DNA is TGTGCCAGCAGCCCTAGGACAGGGAATAACTCACCCCTCCACTTT. Protein: CASSPRTGNNSPLHF.

This chain connects TRBV6-5 to TRBJ1-1; D is undetermined. This CDR3 spans 12 amino acids. With 7 bases removed from V and 0 bases from J, the gap between germline ends came to 6 bases. Germline V gives CDR1 MNHEY, CDR2 SVGAGI. CDR3 sequence: CASNRLNTEAFF. As DNA, the CDR3 is TGTGCCAGCAATCGTTTGAACACTGAAGCTTTCTTT.

The genes are TRBV5-4 and TRBJ2-2; 10 bases align to TRBD2. Germline lookup yields CDR1 SGHNT and CDR2 YYREEE (reference sequence). The ends lost 2 bases at V and 0 bases at J; junction bases unmatched: 1. The CDR3 length is 16 residues. CDR3 loop: CASSLLAGTNTGELFF. CDR3 in DNA: TGTGCCAGCAGCTTACTAGCGGGGACGAACACCGGGGAGCTGTTTTTT.

The chain has TRBV6-5 and TRBJ2-2; D is ambiguous. The CDR3 loop spans 14 amino acids. Trimming removed 6 bases at V and 6 bases at J, with 14 bases between. Germline CDR1 and CDR2: MNHEY and SVGAGI. CDR3 protein: CASSRTDISGELFF. CDR3 DNA: TGTGCCAGCAGCCGCACAGACATTTCCGGGGAGCTGTTTTTT.

This clone showed up just a few times. Other DNA sequences of this sample code for an identical CDR3. V is TRBV7-9 and J is TRBJ2-7; D gene uncertain. Trimming took off 1 base at V and 2 bases at J, with 6 bases between the two ends. CDR3 length: 13 residues. Germline lookup yields CDR1 SEHNR and CDR2 FQNEAQ (reference sequence). CDR3 region: CASSLGGPYEQYF. CDR3 DNA sequence: TGTGCCAGCAGCTTAGGCGGCCCCTACGAGCAGTACTTC.

This chain joins TRBV5-4 and TRBJ2-2; TRBD1 aligns across 8 bases. Germline V gene data show CDR1 as SGHNT and CDR2 as YYREEE (reference sequence). This CDR3 contains 16 residues. V gave up 2 bases and J gave up 4 bases; unmatched junction bases: 7. CDR3 sequence: CASSFPQGASTGELFF. CDR3 sequence (DNA): TGTGCCAGCAGCTTCCCCCAGGGGGCTTCCACCGGGGAGCTGTTTTTT. The variable domain in full, with the rest retrieved from reference TRBV5-4 and TRBJ2-2, is ETGVTQSPTHLIKTRGQQVTLRCSSQSGHNTVSWYQQALGQGPQFIFQYYREEENGRGNFPPRFSGLQFPNYSSELNVNALELDDSALYLCASSFPQGASTGELFFGEGSRLTVL.

This clone was detected once. The chain recombines TRBV6-2 or TRBV6-3 with TRBJ1-1; a weak D match, TRBD1 (6 bases). The CDR3 has 14 residues. Trimming cost V 0 bases and J 5 bases, with 10 bases left between them. The germline V gene encodes CDR1 MNHEY and CDR2 SVGEGT. As DNA, the CDR3 is TGTGCCAGCAGTTACTCGTGGGGGCGGACTGAAGCTTTCTTT. It is translated as CASSYSWGRTEAFF.

The chain couples TRBV7-8 to TRBJ2-7, with D possibly TRBD2 on 5 matching bases. Trimming shortened V by 5 bases and J by 2 bases, and 10 bases separated the two germline ends. Germline CDR1 SGHVS, CDR2 FQNEAQ. The CDR3 sequence is 13 residues long. The CDR3 DNA sequence: TGTGCCAGCAGCGCAACTAGGACCTACGAGCAGTACTTC. Translating gives CASSATRTYEQYF.

Worth noting for this clone: Other nucleotide sequences from this sample produce the same CDR3. V is TRBV7-3 and J is TRBJ2-1; no reliable D call. Germline V gene sequence: CDR1 SGHTA, CDR2 FQGTGA. The CDR3 totals 12 residues. V lost 5 bases and J lost 6, with 8 bases in between. CDR3 DNA: TGTGCCAGCAGCCCACCTAGCAATGAGCAGTTCTTC. Amino acids: CASSPPSNEQFF.

This chain joins TRBV27 and TRBJ2-7; 8 nucleotides agree with TRBD1. Trimming cost V 4 bases and J 3 bases; bases outside gene matches: 8. Germline lookup yields CDR1 MNHEY and CDR2 SMNVEV (reference sequence). The CDR3 is 15 residues long. For the CDR3, the DNA is TGTGCCAGCAGTTACGACAGGGGCCCGGGCTACGAGCAGTACTTC. It translates to CASSYDRGPGYEQYF.

This chain links TRBV6-4 with TRBJ2-1; 8 bases align to TRBD2. Germline V gene data show CDR1 as MRHNA and CDR2 as SNTAGT. The CDR3 has 14 residues. V shed 6 bases and J 6 bases; nucleotides not matched to a gene: 7. The chain's CDR3 is CASSDGGAGNEQFF. In nucleotides, the CDR3 is TGTGCCAGCAGCGACGGGGGGGCGGGCAATGAGCAGTTCTTC.

The sample holds a few counts of this clone. The rearrangement links TRBV7-6 to TRBJ2-3; 7 nucleotides align to TRBD1. Germline V CDR1 and CDR2: SGHVS, FNYEAQ. The ends lost 5 bases at V and 2 bases at J; junction bases unmatched: 4. The CDR3 spans 14 residues. CDR3 DNA sequence: TGTGCCAGCAGCCCAGGGGGTTTCACAGATACGCAGTATTTT. Its protein is CASSPGGFTDTQYF.

The chain links TRBV19 to TRBJ2-1; D unclear. Trimming cost V 6 bases and J 0 bases, with 12 bases left between them. Germline CDR1 and CDR2: LNHDA and SQIVND (reference sequence). There are 15 residues in the CDR3. The CDR3 nucleotides are TGTGCCAGTAGATGGGCTACCGCCTCCTACAATGAGCAGTTCTTC. This gives the protein CASRWATASYNEQFF.

The chain links TRBV19 to TRBJ2-3; TRBD2 is a possible D gene (7 bases). The length of the CDR3 is 15 residues. Per the germline V gene, CDR1 is LNHDA and CDR2 is SQIVND (reference sequence). The V end was cut by 7 bases, the J end by 7 bases, with 21 bases between. CDR3 residues: CASKLVGAGANTQYF. DNA for the CDR3: TGTGCCAGTAAGCTGGTTGGGGCGGGGGCGAATACGCAGTATTTT.

The CDR3 nucleotides are TGTGCCACAGGGGGCTACAATGAGCAGTTCTTC. Its translation is CATGGYNEQFF. The chain is built from TRBV19 and TRBJ2-1; 7 nucleotides match TRBD1. The germline CDR1 and CDR2 sequences are LNHDA and SQIVND (reference sequence). The CDR3 has 11 residues. Trimming cost V 10 bases and J 3 bases; bases outside gene matches: 0.

The chain has TRBV5-1 and TRBJ2-6, with 8 bases matching TRBD1. There are 17 residues in the CDR3. V shed 5 bases and J 2 bases; nucleotides not matched to a gene: 9. Per the germline V gene, CDR1 is SGHRS and CDR2 is YFSETQ. CDR3 sequence reads: CASRGRTGKAGANVLTF. The CDR3 region has the DNA TGCGCCAGCAGGGGGAGGACAGGGAAAGCTGGGGCCAACGTCCTGACTTTC.

This chain uses TRBV30 with TRBJ1-1; tentative D call: TRBD1 (6 bases). Germline V lookup: CDR1 GTSNPN, CDR2 SVGIG (reference sequence). This CDR3 comprises 14 residues. The V gene lost 2 bases and the J gene lost 7 bases, with 17 bases spanning the gap. DNA for the CDR3: TGTGCCTGGAGTAAAGATAGGGGGTACCATGAAGCTTTCTTT. Its translation: CAWSKDRGYHEAFF.

V usage is TRBV28 and J usage is TRBJ2-1; 9 bases match TRBD2. This CDR3 has 15 residues. Trimming took 5 bases from V and 4 from J; bases not matched to a gene: 6. Germline CDR1 is MDHEN and CDR2 is SYDVKM. The CDR3 loop reads CASSRDSGSYNEQFF. CDR3 DNA: TGTGCCAGCAGTAGGGATAGCGGGAGTTACAATGAGCAGTTCTTC.